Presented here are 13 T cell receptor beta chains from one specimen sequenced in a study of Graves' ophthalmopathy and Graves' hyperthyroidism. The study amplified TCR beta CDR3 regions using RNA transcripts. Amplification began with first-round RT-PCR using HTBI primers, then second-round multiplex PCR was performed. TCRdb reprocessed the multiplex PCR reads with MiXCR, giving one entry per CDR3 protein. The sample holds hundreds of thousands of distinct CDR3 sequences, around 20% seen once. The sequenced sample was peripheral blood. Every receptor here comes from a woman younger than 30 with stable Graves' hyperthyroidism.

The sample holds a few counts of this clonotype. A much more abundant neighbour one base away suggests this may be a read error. CDR3 bases: TGCAGCGTTGATACACAGATGAACTCTGAAGCTTTCTTT. It specifies CSVDTQMNSEAFF. This chain links TRBV29-1 with TRBJ1-1; no clear D. From germline, CDR1 is SQVTM and CDR2 ANQGSEA. CDR3 length equals 13 residues. Drawing the rest from reference TRBV29-1 and TRBJ1-1, the complete variable domain is SAVISQKPSRDICQRGTSLTIQCQVDSQVTMMFWYRQQPGQSLTLIATANQGSEATYESGFVIDKFPISRPNLTFSTLTVSNMSPEDSSIYLCSVDTQMNSEAFFGQGTRLTVV.

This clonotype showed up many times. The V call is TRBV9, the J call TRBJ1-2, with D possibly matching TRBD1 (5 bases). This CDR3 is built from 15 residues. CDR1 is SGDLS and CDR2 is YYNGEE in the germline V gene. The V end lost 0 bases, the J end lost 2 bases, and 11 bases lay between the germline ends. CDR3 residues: CASSVASNRNYGYTF. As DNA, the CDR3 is TGTGCCAGCAGCGTAGCTTCTAACAGGAACTATGGCTACACCTTC.

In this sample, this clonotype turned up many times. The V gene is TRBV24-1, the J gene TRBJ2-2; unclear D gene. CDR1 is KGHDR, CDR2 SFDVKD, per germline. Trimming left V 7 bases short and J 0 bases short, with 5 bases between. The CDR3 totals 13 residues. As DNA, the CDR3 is TGTGCCACCAGCTGGACGAACACCGGGGAGCTGTTTTTT. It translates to CATSWTNTGELFF.

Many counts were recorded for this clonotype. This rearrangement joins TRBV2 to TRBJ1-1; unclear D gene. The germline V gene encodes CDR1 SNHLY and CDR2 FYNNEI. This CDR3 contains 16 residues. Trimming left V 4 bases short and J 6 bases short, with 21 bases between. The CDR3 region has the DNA TGTGCCAGCAGTGGAGGTATCAGCATAGGGAGTGCTGAAGCTTTCTTT. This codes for CASSGGISIGSAEAFF.

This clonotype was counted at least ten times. The CDR3 spells CASTISVNSDYGYTF. The CDR3 nucleotides read TGTGCCAGCACCATCTCAGTAAATTCGGACTATGGCTACACCTTC. This chain links TRBV2 with TRBJ1-2; D is unclear. The CDR3 is 15 residues long. Germline V gene lookup returns CDR1 SNHLY and CDR2 FYNNEI. Trimming stripped 7 bases from V and 3 bases from J, with 18 bases between. The full variable domain, its missing parts supplied by reference TRBV2 and TRBJ1-2, is EPEVTQTPSHQVTQMGQEVILRCVPISNHLYFYWYRQILGQKVEFLVSFYNNEISEKSEIFDDQFSVERPDGSNFTLKIRSTKLEDSAMYFCASTISVNSDYGYTFGSGTRLTVV.

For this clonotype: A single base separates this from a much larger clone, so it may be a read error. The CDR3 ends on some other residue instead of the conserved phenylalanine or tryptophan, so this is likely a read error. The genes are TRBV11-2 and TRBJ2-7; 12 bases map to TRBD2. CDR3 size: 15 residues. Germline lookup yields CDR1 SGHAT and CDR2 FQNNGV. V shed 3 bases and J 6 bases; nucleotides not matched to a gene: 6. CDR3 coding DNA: TGTGCCAGCAGCTTCCGGGGACTAGCGGGCTTCGAGCAGTACTAC. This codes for CASSFRGLAGFEQYY.

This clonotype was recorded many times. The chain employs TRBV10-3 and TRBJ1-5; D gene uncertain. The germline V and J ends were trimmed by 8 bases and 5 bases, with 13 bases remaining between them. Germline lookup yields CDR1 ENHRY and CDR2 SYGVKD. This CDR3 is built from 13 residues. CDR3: CAISEVSDQPQHF. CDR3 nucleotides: TGTGCCATCTCCGAGGTCTCGGATCAGCCCCAGCATTTT.

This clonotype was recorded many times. CDR3 in DNA: TGTGCCAGCAGTTACGGTAGAGGGGGCGTGGACCAAGAGACCCAGTACTTC. It is translated as CASSYGRGGVDQETQYF. The chain has TRBV28 and TRBJ2-5; 7 nucleotides line up with TRBD1. Germline lookup yields CDR1 MDHEN and CDR2 SYDVKM. The CDR3 length is 17 residues. The J segment lost 0 bases and the V segment lost 4 bases, leaving 11 bases of the junction unmatched.

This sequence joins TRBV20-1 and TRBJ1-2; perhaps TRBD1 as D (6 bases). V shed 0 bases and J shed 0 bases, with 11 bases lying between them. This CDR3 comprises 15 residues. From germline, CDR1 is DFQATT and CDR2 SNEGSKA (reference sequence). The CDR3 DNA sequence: TGCAGTGCTAGAGATTGGGGACAACCTAACTATGGCTACACCTTC. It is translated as CSARDWGQPNYGYTF.

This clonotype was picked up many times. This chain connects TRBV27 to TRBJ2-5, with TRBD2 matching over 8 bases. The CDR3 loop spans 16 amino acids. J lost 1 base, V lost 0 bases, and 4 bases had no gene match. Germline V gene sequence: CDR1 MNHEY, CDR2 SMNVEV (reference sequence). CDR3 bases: TGTGCCAGCAGTTTATCGGAACTAGCGGCCCAAGAGACCCAGTACTTC. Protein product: CASSLSELAAQETQYF.

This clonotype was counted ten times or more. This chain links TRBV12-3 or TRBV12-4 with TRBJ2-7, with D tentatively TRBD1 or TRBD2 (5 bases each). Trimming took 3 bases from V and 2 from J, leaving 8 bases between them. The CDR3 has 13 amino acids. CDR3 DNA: TGTGCCAGCAGTTTGGGGGTCCCCTACGAGCAGTACTTC. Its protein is CASSLGVPYEQYF.

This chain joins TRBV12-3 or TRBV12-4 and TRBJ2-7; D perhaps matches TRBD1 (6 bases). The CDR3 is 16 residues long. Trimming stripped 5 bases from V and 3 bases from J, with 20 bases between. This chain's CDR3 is CASSPNDRSKGYEQYF. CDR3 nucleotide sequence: TGTGCCAGCAGTCCTAACGACAGGTCAAAGGGCTACGAGCAGTACTTC.

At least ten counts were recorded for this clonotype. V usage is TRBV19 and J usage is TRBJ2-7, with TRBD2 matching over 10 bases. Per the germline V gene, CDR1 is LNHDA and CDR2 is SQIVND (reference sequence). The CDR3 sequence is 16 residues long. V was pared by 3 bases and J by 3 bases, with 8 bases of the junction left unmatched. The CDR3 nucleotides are TGTGCCAGTAGTATCCAATCCGCTAGCGGGGGCTACGAGCAGTACTTC. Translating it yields CASSIQSASGGYEQYF.